Presented here are 30 T cell receptor beta chains from one specimen sequenced in a study of cytotoxic CD8 clonotypes in ibrutinib-treated CLL. TCRdb keeps only in-frame clones here, not all; method: immunoSEQ multiplex PCR. The sample includes roughly 150,000 clones, 88% of them seen just once. The specimen was PBMCs, collected at disease progression, from a patient treated with ibrutinib. All receptors derive from a human donor with chronic lymphocytic leukemia.

This clone was observed a single time. The chain is built from TRBV28 and TRBJ1-3, with D uncertain. Germline V gives CDR1 MDHEN, CDR2 SYDVKM. V shed 7 bases and J shed 5 bases, with 12 bases lying between them. The CDR3 spans 13 residues. CDR3 in DNA: TGTGCCAGCATAAGCGGATTTCGAAACACCATATATTTT. This translates into CASISGFRNTIYF.

The J gene is TRBJ2-3, the V gene TRBV5-5; D not certain. V was shortened by 2 bases and J by 6 bases, with 13 bases between the two germline ends. Germline-derived CDR1 and CDR2 are SGHKS and YYEKEE (reference sequence). This CDR3 contains 14 residues. The CDR3 is CASSLDAAWDTQYF. Written as DNA, the CDR3 is TGTGCCAGCAGCTTAGATGCCGCGTGGGATACGCAGTATTTT.

The rearrangement links TRBV5-1 to TRBJ1-1, with 7 bases fitting TRBD1. The CDR3 is made up of 16 amino acids. CDR1 and CDR2 from the germline V gene are SGHRS and YFSETQ. V lost 1 base, J lost 0 bases, and 6 bases stayed unmatched. CDR3 nucleotide sequence: TGCGCCAGCAGCTTGTCGGGACAGAACATGAACACTGAAGCTTTCTTT. This gives the protein CASSLSGQNMNTEAFF.

The rearrangement joins TRBV7-9 to TRBJ2-1; 9 nucleotides agree with TRBD1. This CDR3 has 17 residues. CDR1 SEHNR and CDR2 FQNEAQ come from the germline V gene (reference sequence). Trimming took 3 bases from V and 7 from J; bases not matched to a gene: 13. CDR3 region: CASSFMFGTGPGNEQFF. In DNA, the CDR3 is TGTGCCAGCAGCTTTATGTTCGGGACAGGGCCTGGAAATGAGCAGTTCTTC.

This clone appeared once. J is TRBJ2-7 and V is TRBV7-9; D perhaps matches TRBD1 (5 bases). The germline V gene encodes CDR1 SEHNR and CDR2 FQNEAQ (reference sequence). The V end lost 5 bases, the J end lost 1 base, and 9 bases lay between the germline ends. This CDR3 contains 13 residues. The CDR3 bases are TGTGCCAGCAGCGACGACAGTTCCTACGAGCAGTACTTC. Translating it yields CASSDDSSYEQYF.

This chain uses TRBV19 with TRBJ2-7; tentative D call: TRBD1 (5 bases). Trimming took off 3 bases at V and 2 bases at J, with 8 bases between the two ends. CDR3 length: 13 residues. Germline V lookup: CDR1 LNHDA, CDR2 SQIVND (reference sequence). CDR3 DNA sequence: TGTGCCAGTAGTATGGCAGGGACCTACGAGCAGTACTTC. This translates into CASSMAGTYEQYF.

The genes are TRBV7-9 and TRBJ2-2; 8 nucleotides match TRBD2. The CDR3 consists of 16 residues. The germline V gene encodes CDR1 SEHNR and CDR2 FQNEAQ (reference sequence). Trimming at V came to 5 bases and at J to 1 base, leaving 6 bases not matched to a gene. Here the CDR3 DNA reads TGTGCCAGCAGCAGGTCCGGGAGGGAGAACACCGGGGAGCTGTTTTTT. Translated: CASSRSGRENTGELFF.

V usage is TRBV2 and J usage is TRBJ2-2, with 11 bases that match TRBD1. Losses at the gene ends were 9 bases for V and 7 bases for J; bases not matched to a gene: 13. Looked up from germline, CDR1 is SNHLY and CDR2 is FYNNEI. This CDR3 is 16 amino acids long. Here the CDR3 reads CARKGQGDTLGGELFF. The CDR3 DNA follows: TGTGCCAGAAAGGGACAGGGGGATACCCTCGGCGGGGAGCTGTTTTTT. Using reference TRBV2 and TRBJ2-2 for the parts outside the CDR3, the full variable domain is EPEVTQTPSHQVTQMGQEVILRCVPISNHLYFYWYRQILGQKVEFLVSFYNNEISEKSEIFDDQFSVERPDGSNFTLKIRSTKLEDSAMYFCARKGQGDTLGGELFFGEGSRLTVL.

The chain uses TRBV30 and TRBJ1-1; D not certain. Trimming left V 4 bases short and J 3 bases short, with 24 bases between. CDR1 and CDR2 from the germline V gene are GTSNPN and SVGIG (reference sequence). This CDR3 has 17 amino acids. The CDR3 coding sequence is TGTGCCTGGACCCCAACTCCCGGGCGGTGGAGCGACACTGAAGCTTTCTTT. Amino acid sequence: CAWTPTPGRWSDTEAFF.

The CDR3 sequence: CASTEGQVFFRAEAFF. As DNA, the CDR3 is TGTGCCAGTACCGAGGGACAGGTCTTTTTTCGGGCTGAAGCTTTCTTT. The rearrangement joins TRBV19 to TRBJ1-1; 8 bases match TRBD1. Germline V gene lookup returns CDR1 LNHDA and CDR2 SQIVND (reference sequence). The CDR3 sequence is 16 residues long. V shed 7 bases and J 6 bases; nucleotides not matched to a gene: 16. Filled out from reference TRBV19 and TRBJ1-1, the complete variable domain reads DGGITQSPKYLFRKEGQNVTLSCEQNLNHDAMYWYRQDPGQGLRLIYYSQIVNDFQKGDIAEGYSVSREKKESFPLTVTSAQKNPTAFYLCASTEGQVFFRAEAFFGQGTRLTVV.

This chain connects TRBV10-3 to TRBJ2-3, with TRBD2 identical over 12 bases. This CDR3 comprises 14 residues. With V trimmed by 10 bases and J by 4 bases, 6 bases remained unmatched. Germline CDR1 and CDR2: ENHRY and SYGVKD. The CDR3 DNA reads TGTGCCACCGGTCTAGCGGGAGGGGCAGATACGCAGTATTTT. Amino acids: CATGLAGGADTQYF.

The chain uses TRBV15 and TRBJ1-2; 8 nucleotides align to TRBD1. This CDR3 contains 15 residues. V lost 6 bases to trimming and J lost 3 bases; unmatched junction nucleotides: 9. Germline values: CDR1 LNHNV, CDR2 YYDKDF (reference sequence). The DNA of the CDR3 is TGTGCCACCAGTACCCCAGGGGGCGCGGACTATGGCTACACCTTC. Residues: CATSTPGGADYGYTF.

J is TRBJ2-5 and V is TRBV19; D is unclear. The ends were cut back, 5 bases at V and 2 bases at J, with 9 bases in the middle. CDR1 is LNHDA, CDR2 SQIVND, per germline (reference sequence). This CDR3 is 13 amino acids long. The CDR3 DNA reads TGTGCCAGTAGTGTTCGAGATCAAGAGACCCAGTACTTC. Amino acids: CASSVRDQETQYF.

The chain combines TRBV27 with TRBJ2-7, with D perhaps TRBD1 or TRBD2 (5 bases each). The V gene lost 0 bases and the J gene lost 0 bases, with 18 bases spanning the gap. CDR3 length equals 18 residues. Germline lookup yields CDR1 MNHEY and CDR2 SMNVEV (reference sequence). DNA for the CDR3: TGTGCCAGCAGTTTATCGAACATACCGGGACGGAGCTCCTACGAGCAGTACTTC. This codes for CASSLSNIPGRSSYEQYF.

DNA for the CDR3: TGCGCCAGCAGCTTGGGCACCTCTAACTATGGCTACACCTTC. The encoded protein is CASSLGTSNYGYTF. This chain links TRBV5-1 with TRBJ1-2; D is unclear. Trimming cost V 0 bases and J 0 bases, with 6 bases left between them. Germline V gene data show CDR1 as SGHRS and CDR2 as YFSETQ. This CDR3 spans 14 amino acids.

The chain recombines TRBV15 with TRBJ2-5; a weak D match, TRBD1 (5 bases). The CDR3 totals 16 residues. V gave up 0 bases and J gave up 5 bases, with 16 bases separating them. Germline V gene sequence: CDR1 LNHNV, CDR2 YYDKDF (reference sequence). CDR3 sequence reads: CATSRDHSPGMETQYF. CDR3 DNA sequence: TGTGCCACCAGCAGAGATCATTCGCCAGGGATGGAGACCCAGTACTTC.

The rearrangement uses TRBV18 and TRBJ2-7, with D maybe TRBD1 (5 bases). CDR1 is KGHSH, CDR2 LQKENI, per germline. CDR3 length equals 15 residues. Between the trimmed V and J ends, which lost 2 bases and 5 bases, there was a span of 16 bases. CDR3 protein: CASSPVTGELHEQYF. The CDR3 nucleotides are TGTGCCAGCTCACCAGTTACAGGAGAACTCCACGAGCAGTACTTC.

The gene calls are TRBV20-1 and TRBJ2-1, with D unresolved. Germline V CDR1 and CDR2: DFQATT, SNEGSKA (reference sequence). V was shortened by 7 bases and J by 7 bases, with 11 bases between the two germline ends. The CDR3 runs to 11 residues. The CDR3 is CSVRSVNEQFF. The CDR3 nucleotides read TGCAGTGTCAGGTCCGTTAATGAGCAGTTCTTC.

This sequence joins TRBV18 and TRBJ1-3; the D is unclear. Germline V gene sequence: CDR1 KGHSH, CDR2 LQKENI. V lost 4 bases and J lost 0, with 13 bases in between. There are 16 residues in the CDR3. The CDR3 DNA reads TGTGCCAGCTCACGCGACAAGAAAGTCTCTGGAAACACCATATATTTT. This codes for CASSRDKKVSGNTIYF.

The V call is TRBV2, the J call TRBJ1-1; possible D gene TRBD1, 6 bases. CDR3 length: 16 amino acids. Per the germline V gene, CDR1 is SNHLY and CDR2 is FYNNEI. Between the trimmed V and J ends, which lost 4 bases and 5 bases, there was a span of 20 bases. DNA for the CDR3: TGTGCCAGCAGTGGGGTCGACGGGGGCTTTGTGACTGAAGCTTTCTTT. The encoded protein is CASSGVDGGFVTEAFF.

V is TRBV29-1 and J is TRBJ1-2; TRBD1 matches at 8 bases. J lost 2 bases, V lost 1 base, and 3 bases had no gene match. The germline gives CDR1 SQVTM, CDR2 ANQGSEA. The CDR3 has 14 residues. The CDR3 region is CSVEVPGGNYGYTF. Written as DNA, the CDR3 is TGCAGCGTTGAAGTGCCAGGGGGCAACTATGGCTACACCTTC.

The chain uses TRBV11-1 and TRBJ2-5; 8 bases match TRBD1. V shed 2 bases and J 3 bases; nucleotides not matched to a gene: 5. The CDR3 contains 15 residues. CDR1 is SGHAT, CDR2 FQDESV, per germline (reference sequence). Written as DNA, the CDR3 is TGTGCCAGCAGCTTACAGGACAGGGTGGAAGAGACCCAGTACTTC. It yields the protein CASSLQDRVEETQYF.

This chain joins TRBV4-1 and TRBJ2-7; D ambiguous. The CDR3 covers 18 residues. The V end lost 2 bases, the J end lost 3 bases, and 23 bases lay between the germline ends. From germline, CDR1 is MGHRA and CDR2 YSYEKL. DNA for the CDR3: TGCGCCAGCAGCCAACTCCCTCCCCCCCAAGGACGATACTACGAGCAGTACTTC. Its translation: CASSQLPPPQGRYYEQYF.

The chain employs TRBV6-5 and TRBJ1-3, with 10 bases aligning to TRBD1. With V trimmed by 2 bases and J by 2 bases, 0 bases remained unmatched. Germline CDR1 and CDR2: MNHEY and SVGAGI. The CDR3 is 15 amino acids. CDR3 nucleotide sequence: TGTGCCAGCAGTTACGACAGGGGGCCTGGAAACACCATATATTTT. It encodes CASSYDRGPGNTIYF.

CDR3 bases: TGTGCCAGCAGCCTCGGGACAGGGGGATTAGATGAGCAGTTCTTC. It is translated as CASSLGTGGLDEQFF. The J gene is TRBJ2-1, the V gene TRBV11-3, with 11 bases identical to TRBD1. V gave up 5 bases and J gave up 8 bases; unmatched junction bases: 8. The CDR3 loop spans 15 amino acids. Germline CDR1 SGHNT, CDR2 YENEEA.

This clone was detected only once. The J gene is TRBJ1-2, the V gene TRBV18, with 7 bases fitting TRBD1. Germline V gene sequence: CDR1 KGHSH, CDR2 LQKENI. Trimming at V came to 3 bases and at J to 2 bases, leaving 6 bases not matched to a gene. This CDR3 has 15 amino acids. The CDR3 reads CASSPVLQGNYGYTF. In DNA, the CDR3 is TGTGCCAGCTCACCGGTGTTACAGGGGAACTATGGCTACACCTTC.

V is TRBV5-1 and J is TRBJ2-7; TRBD1 is a possible D gene (5 bases). The CDR3 extends over 18 amino acids. From germline, CDR1 is SGHRS and CDR2 YFSETQ. The V and J ends lost 4 bases and 3 bases respectively, with 26 bases between them. DNA of the CDR3: TGCGCCAGCAGCCCCGATCGGCTGACCCCGCAAGGGGACTACGAGCAGTACTTC. As protein: CASSPDRLTPQGDYEQYF.

This clone has more than one count but fewer than ten. This rearrangement joins TRBV10-1 to TRBJ2-2; perhaps TRBD1 as D (5 bases). Germline CDR1 is WNHNN and CDR2 is SYGVQD (reference sequence). Between the trimmed V and J ends, which lost 6 bases and 0 bases, there was a span of 11 bases. The CDR3 totals 15 residues. Written as DNA, the CDR3 is TGCGCCAGCAGATCCGACAGAGCGAACACCGGGGAGCTGTTTTTT. Protein product: CASRSDRANTGELFF.

V is TRBV30 and J is TRBJ1-5; D is ambiguous. Germline CDR1 reads GTSNPN; CDR2 reads SVGIG (reference sequence). CDR3 size: 13 residues. Trimming pared 5 bases from V and 4 bases from J, leaving 12 bases between. The CDR3 bases are TGTGCCTGGTGCAAGAGTCTAAATCAGCCCCAGCATTTT. Encoded protein: CAWCKSLNQPQHF.

The chain recombines TRBV11-2 with TRBJ2-2, with TRBD1 identical over 9 bases. J was trimmed by 4 bases and V by 5 bases; bases with no gene match: 11. Germline V gene lookup returns CDR1 SGHAT and CDR2 FQNNGV. The CDR3 consists of 17 residues. This CDR3 is CASSPRLGQGGTGELFF. CDR3 DNA: TGTGCCAGCAGCCCAAGGCTGGGACAGGGAGGCACCGGGGAGCTGTTTTTT. The whole variable domain, remainder taken from reference TRBV11-2 and TRBJ2-2, is EAGVAQSPRYKIIEKRQSVAFWCNPISGHATLYWYQQILGQGPKLLIQFQNNGVVDDSQLPKDRFSAERLKGVDSTLKIQPAKLEDSAVYLCASSPRLGQGGTGELFFGEGSRLTVL.